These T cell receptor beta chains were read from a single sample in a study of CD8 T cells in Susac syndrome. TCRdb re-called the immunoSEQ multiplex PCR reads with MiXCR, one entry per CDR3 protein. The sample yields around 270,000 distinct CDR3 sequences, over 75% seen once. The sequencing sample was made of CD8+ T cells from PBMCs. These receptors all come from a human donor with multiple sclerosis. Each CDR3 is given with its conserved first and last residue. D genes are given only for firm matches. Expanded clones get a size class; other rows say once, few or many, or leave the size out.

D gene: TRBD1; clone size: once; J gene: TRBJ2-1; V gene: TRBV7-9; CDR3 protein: CASSPKGASYNEQFF; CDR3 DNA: TGTGCCAGCAGCCCAAAGGGGGCCAGCTACAATGAGCAGTTCTTC
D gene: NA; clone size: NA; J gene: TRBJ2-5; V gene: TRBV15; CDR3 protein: CATSRDGGTPQETQYF; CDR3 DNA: TGTGCCACCAGCAGAGATGGGGGGACTCCCCAAGAGACCCAGTACTTC
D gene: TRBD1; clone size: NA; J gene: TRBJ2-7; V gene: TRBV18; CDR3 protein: CASSPTGAVVYEQYF; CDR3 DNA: TGTGCCAGCTCACCGACAGGGGCCGTCGTCTACGAGCAGTACTTC
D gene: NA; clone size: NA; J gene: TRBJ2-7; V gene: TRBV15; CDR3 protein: CATSVEYGSGSYEQYF; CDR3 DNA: TGTGCCACCAGCGTAGAGTATGGCAGTGGGAGTTACGAGCAGTACTTC
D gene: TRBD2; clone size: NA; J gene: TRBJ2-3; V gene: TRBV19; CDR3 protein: CASSLTSGPADTQYF; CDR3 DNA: TGTGCCAGTAGCTTGACTAGCGGGCCGGCAGATACGCAGTATTTT
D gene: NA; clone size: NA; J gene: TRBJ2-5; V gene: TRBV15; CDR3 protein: CATSRAGLGPETQYF; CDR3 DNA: TGTGCCACCAGCAGAGCGGGCCTCGGGCCGGAGACCCAGTACTTC
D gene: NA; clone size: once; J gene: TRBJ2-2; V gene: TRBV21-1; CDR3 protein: CASSKDNTTGELFF; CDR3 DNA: TGTGCCAGCAGCAAAGACAACACAACCGGGGAGCTGTTTTTT
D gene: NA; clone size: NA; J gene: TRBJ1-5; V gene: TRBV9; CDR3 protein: CASSGTPGNQPQHF; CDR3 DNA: TGTGCCAGCAGCGGGACCCCAGGGAATCAGCCCCAGCATTTT
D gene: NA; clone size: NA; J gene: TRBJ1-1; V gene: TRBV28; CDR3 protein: CASSLELDMNTEAFF; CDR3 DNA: TGTGCCAGCAGTTTAGAGCTGGACATGAACACTGAAGCTTTCTTT
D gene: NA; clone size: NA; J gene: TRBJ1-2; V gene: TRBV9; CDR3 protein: CASSVGGGTNGYTF; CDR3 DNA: TGTGCCAGCAGCGTAGGGGGGGGCACTAATGGCTACACCTTC
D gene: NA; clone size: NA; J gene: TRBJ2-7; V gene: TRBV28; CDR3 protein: CASSLGDSTLREQYF; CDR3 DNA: TGTGCCAGCAGTTTGGGGGATAGCACCCTACGGGAGCAGTACTTC
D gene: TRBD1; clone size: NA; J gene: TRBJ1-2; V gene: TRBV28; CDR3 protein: CASSFQTGGLYGYTF; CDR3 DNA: TGTGCCAGCAGTTTCCAGACAGGGGGCCTATACGGCTACACCTTC
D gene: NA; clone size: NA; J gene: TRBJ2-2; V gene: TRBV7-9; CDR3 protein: CASSPLLAVNTGELFF; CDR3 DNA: TGTGCCAGCAGCCCACTGTTAGCCGTGAACACCGGGGAGCTGTTTTTT
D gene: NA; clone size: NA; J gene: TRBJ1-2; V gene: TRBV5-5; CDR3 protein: CASSLYRTDTNYGYTF; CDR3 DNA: TGTGCCAGCAGCTTGTATCGGACGGATACTAACTATGGCTACACCTTC
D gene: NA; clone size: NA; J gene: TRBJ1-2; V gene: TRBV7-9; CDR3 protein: CASSLTPLFGYTF; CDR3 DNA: TGTGCCAGCAGCTTAACCCCTCTATTTGGCTACACCTTC
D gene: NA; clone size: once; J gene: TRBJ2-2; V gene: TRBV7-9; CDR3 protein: CASSNGRITGELFF; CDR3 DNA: TGTGCCAGCAGCAACGGACGGATTACCGGGGAGCTGTTTTTT
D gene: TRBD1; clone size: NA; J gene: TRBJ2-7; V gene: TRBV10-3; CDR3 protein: CAIQGDRPKEQYF; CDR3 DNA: TGTGCCATCCAGGGGGACAGGCCTAAAGAGCAGTACTTC
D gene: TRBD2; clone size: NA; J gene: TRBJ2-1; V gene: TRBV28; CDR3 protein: CATITPSPSPLAGGSNEQFF; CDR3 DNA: TGTGCCACGATCACCCCCAGTCCATCCCCGCTAGCGGGAGGGTCGAATGAGCAGTTCTTC
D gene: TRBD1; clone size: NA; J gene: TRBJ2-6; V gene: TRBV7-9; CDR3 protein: CASSLSSTGGSGANVLTF; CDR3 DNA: TGTGCCAGCAGCCTTAGTAGTACAGGGGGGAGTGGGGCCAACGTCCTGACTTTC
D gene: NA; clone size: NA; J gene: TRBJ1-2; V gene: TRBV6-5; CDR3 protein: CASSYLQGGDYGYTF; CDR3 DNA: TGTGCCAGCAGTTACCTACAGGGTGGAGACTATGGCTACACCTTC